In its sample, the clone carrying this TCR beta chain was seen a few times. The sequenced template was cDNA made from the entire isolated RNA. The assay was immunoSEQ multiplex PCR, and TCRdb's table has in-frame clones only and misses some. In the table there are over 120,000 clones, more than 9% of which are singletons. This sample was taken from a study of beta chain features in type 1 diabetes. The germline gives CDR1 SGHVS, CDR2 FNYEAQ. The V end was cut by 5 bases, the J end by 4 bases, with 14 bases between. CDR3 length: 15 amino acids. What was sequenced was naive CD4+ T cells from blood. The source is a young man in good health. The genes are TRBV7-6 and TRBJ2-2, with a tentative D call TRBD1 (6 bases). The CDR3 nucleotides are TGTGCCAGCAGCATTCAAACAGGGATCACCGGGGAGCTGTTTTTT. Translation gives CASSIQTGITGELFF.